The TCR beta chain described here comes from a study of shared clonotypes between healthy human individuals. Measured with immunoSEQ multiplex PCR; TCRdb has only the in-frame clones, and not every one. In the table there are 600,000 to 750,000 clones, 90% of which are singletons. V was pared by 7 bases and J by 7 bases, with 13 bases between. This CDR3 is built from 11 residues. Looked up from germline, CDR1 is SQVTM and CDR2 is ANQGSEA. Adults of Caucasian background living in Nashville, Tennessee made up all donors. A few counts support this clone. This clonotype originated in a man younger than 35 in good health. Some clones in this sample may be carry-over from other donors' samples. The sample comprised memory CD8+ T cells from PBMCs. As for subset: CD45RO+ cells pooled with CCR7-negative TemRA cells. The genes are TRBV29-1 and TRBJ1-1; D might be TRBD1 (6 bases). This CDR3 reads CSAVGQLEAFF. The CDR3 DNA follows: TGCAGCGCCGTCGGACAGCTTGAAGCTTTCTTT. Drawing the rest from reference TRBV29-1 and TRBJ1-1, the complete variable domain is SAVISQKPSRDICQRGTSLTIQCQVDSQVTMMFWYRQQPGQSLTLIATANQGSEATYESGFVIDKFPISRPNLTFSTLTVSNMSPEDSSIYLCSAVGQLEAFFGQGTRLTVV.